The 29 T cell receptor beta chains below come from one sample, sequenced in a study of post-analysis software for immune sequencing data. Findings and limits, study-wide: Patients showed TRBV5-6, TRBV5-1 and TRBV20-1 among 4 or 5 TRBV segments more frequent than in controls.

No antigen has been assigned to these receptors. Each TCR beta cDNA library carried unique molecular identifiers. TCRdb reprocessed the PCR reads via MiXCR and lists one record per CDR3 protein. The sample yields fewer than 850,000 distinct CDR3 sequences, roughly 30% seen once. The sequenced sample consisted of blood. The receptors stem from a girl under 18 with multiple sclerosis.

This clonotype was observed a few times. The chain links TRBV28 to TRBJ2-3; possibly TRBD1 for D (6 bases). This CDR3 is built from 17 residues. CDR1 and CDR2 (germline): MDHEN, SYDVKM. V lost 5 bases and J 2 bases, leaving 20 bases between the germline ends. This CDR3 is CASSVPAGASPTDTQYF. Written as DNA, the CDR3 is TGTGCCAGCAGTGTACCAGCAGGGGCCTCGCCCACAGATACGCAGTATTTT.

The chain recombines TRBV7-2 with TRBJ1-2; 8 bases are a match to TRBD1. This CDR3 region has 16 residues. Per germline, CDR1 SGHTA and CDR2 FQGNSA. V was pared by 2 bases and J by 8 bases, with 13 bases of the junction left unmatched. CDR3 loop: CASSLPPPDRGGGYTF. DNA for the CDR3: TGTGCCAGCAGCTTACCTCCACCCGACAGGGGCGGAGGCTACACCTTC.

The sample holds a few counts of this clonotype. The chain is built from TRBV7-9 and TRBJ1-2; unclear D gene. Germline loops: CDR1 SEHNR, CDR2 FQNEAQ (reference sequence). V lost 1 base, J lost 8 bases, and 14 bases lay in between. The CDR3 has 14 amino acids. The CDR3 DNA reads as TGTGCCAGCAGCTTAGAGGCTGGACCGTGGGGCTACACCTTC. Residues: CASSLEAGPWGYTF.

This CDR3 reads CSARSSGADTQYF. The CDR3 nucleotides read TGCAGTGCCCGCAGTTCGGGAGCAGATACGCAGTATTTT. This chain joins TRBV20-1 and TRBJ2-3; possibly TRBD2 for D (6 bases). Trimming removed 6 bases at V and 4 bases at J, with 14 bases between. There are 13 residues in the CDR3. Germline V gene data show CDR1 as DFQATT and CDR2 as SNEGSKA (reference sequence).

The chain couples TRBV27 to TRBJ2-7, with D tentatively TRBD2 (5 bases). V was pared by 2 bases and J by 5 bases, with 16 bases between. Germline V gene sequence: CDR1 MNHEY, CDR2 SMNVEV (reference sequence). This CDR3 has 15 residues. Here the CDR3 reads CASSLGRSGIHEQYF. The CDR3 coding sequence is TGTGCCAGCAGTTTAGGGCGCTCGGGAATCCACGAGCAGTACTTC.

In regard to this clonotype: A much larger clone is a single base away; this may be a read error. J is TRBJ2-6 and V is TRBV6-6, with 8 bases lining up with TRBD1. The CDR3 is 17 residues long. Germline CDR1 reads MNHNY; CDR2 reads SVGAGI (reference sequence). The CDR3 reads CTSANPDRGSGANVLTF. CDR3 bases: TGTACCAGCGCTAACCCCGACAGGGGTAGTGGGGCCAACGTCCTGACTTTC.

This clonotype has more than one count but fewer than ten. The chain recombines TRBV5-1 with TRBJ2-4, with 15 bases fitting TRBD2. The closer fit of TRBJ2-7 to the DNA end suggests the J call may be wrong. Germline CDR1 is SGHRS and CDR2 is YFSETQ. The CDR3 runs to 18 residues. The CDR3 region is CASSSGLAGGPLSYEQYF. CDR3 DNA sequence: TGCGCCAGCAGTAGTGGACTAGCGGGAGGGCCACTTTCTTACGAGCAGTACTTC.

The chain has TRBV12-3 or TRBV12-4 and TRBJ2-3, with TRBD1 as a possible D gene (6 bases). V dropped 3 bases and J dropped 4 bases, with 17 bases sitting between them. CDR3 size: 16 residues. CDR3: CASSFRGGLGADTQYF. DNA of the CDR3: TGTGCCAGCAGTTTTCGTGGGGGCCTAGGGGCAGATACGCAGTATTTT.

V is TRBV6-5 and J is TRBJ1-1; 12 bases line up with TRBD1. V gave up 4 bases and J gave up 4 bases; unmatched junction bases: 7. Per germline, CDR1 MNHEY and CDR2 SVGAGI. CDR3 length: 16 residues. As DNA, the CDR3 is TGTGCCAGCAGTTTGGGGACAGGGGGCCTGGGCACTGAAGCTTTCTTT. Translating gives CASSLGTGGLGTEAFF.

In this sample, this clonotype turned up a few times. V usage is TRBV6-6 and J usage is TRBJ2-7; possible D gene TRBD1, 5 bases. The J call is uncertain, as TRBJ2-5 better fits the DNA end. The CDR3 spans 15 residues. Germline CDR1 and CDR2: MNHNY and SVGAGI (reference sequence). The CDR3 nucleotides are TGTGCCAGCAGTTACTTAGGACATCCTCAGGAGACCCAGTACTTC. This sequence encodes CASSYLGHPQETQYF.

The chain recombines TRBV7-2 with TRBJ2-1; D is perhaps TRBD1 or TRBD2 (5 bases each). V was pared by 3 bases and J by 9 bases, with 12 bases between. Germline CDR1 and CDR2: SGHTA and FQGNSA. The CDR3 contains 13 residues. The CDR3 region has the DNA TGTGCCAGCAGCTTTAAGTGGGACCGTGAGCAGTTCTTC. It yields the protein CASSFKWDREQFF.

The rearrangement joins TRBV3-1 to TRBJ2-5, with D tentatively TRBD2 (5 bases). The end of the DNA aligns better with TRBJ2-7, so the J call may be wrong. The CDR3 sequence is 15 residues long. Germline loops: CDR1 LGHDT, CDR2 YNNKEL (reference sequence). The CDR3 reads CASSQGVSGGFEQYF. The CDR3 nucleotides read TGTGCCAGCAGCCAAGGGGTAAGCGGCGGGTTCGAGCAGTACTTC.

The chain employs TRBV6-1 and TRBJ1-5, with a weak D call TRBD1 (5 bases). Germline V gives CDR1 MNHNS, CDR2 SASEGT. The CDR3 length is 16 residues. V lost 4 bases and J lost 5, with 18 bases in between. In DNA form, the CDR3 reads TGTGCCAGCAGTGCGTCCCCTGGGGGGGTCCATCAGCCCCAGCATTTT. This codes for CASSASPGGVHQPQHF.

This clonotype showed up just a few times. The chain uses TRBV20-1 and TRBJ1-4; D may be TRBD1 (6 bases). Germline V lookup: CDR1 DFQATT, CDR2 SNEGSKA (reference sequence). The CDR3 has 17 amino acids. Deletions cut 0 bases from V and 0 bases from J, with 14 bases between. The chain's CDR3 is CSARDSRQAATNEKLFF. CDR3 nucleotide sequence: TGCAGTGCTAGAGACTCACGACAGGCTGCAACTAATGAAAAACTGTTTTTT.

This chain links TRBV19 with TRBJ2-1, with TRBD2 matching over 7 bases. V dropped 3 bases and J dropped 6; count of bases not matched to a gene: 8. The CDR3 has 15 amino acids. Germline V gives CDR1 LNHDA, CDR2 SQIVND (reference sequence). The CDR3 bases are TGTGCCAGTAGTATGGGCGGGAGTGGAGGCAATGAGCAGTTCTTC. It yields the protein CASSMGGSGGNEQFF.

This clonotype was seen more than once but under ten times. The genes are TRBV15 and TRBJ2-3, with TRBD1 as a possible D gene (6 bases). Trimming pared 0 bases from V and 2 bases from J, leaving 9 bases between. This CDR3 contains 15 residues. The germline V gene has CDR1 LNHNV and CDR2 YYDKDF (reference sequence). This CDR3 reads CATSRDRGLTDTQYF. CDR3 coding DNA: TGTGCCACCAGCAGAGACAGGGGTCTCACAGATACGCAGTATTTT. Full variable domain (outside the CDR3, taken from reference TRBV15 and TRBJ2-3): DAMVIQNPRYQVTQFGKPVTLSCSQTLNHNVMYWYQQKSSQAPKLLFHYYDKDFNNEADTPDNFQSRRPNTSFCFLDIRSPGLGDTAMYLCATSRDRGLTDTQYFGPGTRLTVL.

The chain carries TRBV10-3 and TRBJ1-2; 12 bases fit TRBD1. V was pared by 9 bases and J by 4 bases, with 3 bases of the junction left unmatched. Per germline, CDR1 ENHRY and CDR2 SYGVKD. The CDR3 totals 13 residues. The CDR3 DNA sequence: TGTGCCATGGGACAGGGGGCAAGCTATGGCTACACCTTC. This codes for CAMGQGASYGYTF.

The chain employs TRBV28 and TRBJ2-7, with D perhaps being TRBD1 or TRBD2 (5 bases each). Germline assignment: CDR1 MDHEN and CDR2 SYDVKM. The CDR3 is made up of 15 amino acids. V lost 3 bases to trimming and J lost 5 bases, with 17 bases between them. The CDR3 loop reads CASSFTLTAEDEQYF. In DNA form, the CDR3 reads TGTGCCAGCAGTTTTACCCTGACAGCGGAGGACGAGCAGTACTTC.

The chain employs TRBV24-1 and TRBJ1-5; D unclear. Trimming shortened V by 0 bases and J by 0 bases, and 8 bases separated the two germline ends. Germline V gives CDR1 KGHDR, CDR2 SFDVKD. This CDR3 contains 16 residues. The CDR3 nucleotides are TGTGCCACCAGTGATTTGACCCGGGATAGCAATCAGCCCCAGCATTTT. Protein sequence: CATSDLTRDSNQPQHF.

The V gene is TRBV29-1, the J gene TRBJ2-4, with a possible D match to TRBD1 (5 bases). From germline, CDR1 is SQVTM and CDR2 ANQGSEA. V was cut by 4 bases and J by 3 bases, with 16 bases left in between. CDR3 length equals 15 residues. The CDR3 DNA sequence: TGCAGCGTTGCCAACCTGGGGCTAGACAAAAACATTCAGTACTTC. This codes for CSVANLGLDKNIQYF.

This clonotype was detected once. The V gene is TRBV12-3 or TRBV12-4, the J gene TRBJ2-3; 13 bases align to TRBD2. The CDR3 has 16 residues. V lost 4 bases to trimming and J lost 6 bases; unmatched junction nucleotides: 7. Here the CDR3 DNA reads TGTGCCAGCAGTTCCTGGACTAGCGGGAGTCCGGATACGCAGTATTTT. It specifies CASSSWTSGSPDTQYF.

In this sample, this clonotype turned up a few times. The chain uses TRBV29-1 and TRBJ2-1, with 14 bases lining up with TRBD2. This CDR3 is 15 amino acids long. Germline loops: CDR1 SQVTM, CDR2 ANQGSEA. With V trimmed by 6 bases and J by 8 bases, 9 bases remained unmatched. This CDR3 reads CSVAGLAGGSYEQFF. DNA for the CDR3: TGCAGCGTCGCCGGACTAGCGGGAGGTTCCTATGAGCAGTTCTTC.

This clonotype was observed a few times. The gene calls are TRBV6-2 or TRBV6-3 and TRBJ2-4; D remains ambiguous. The DNA end lines up better with TRBJ2-5; the J call may be wrong. The CDR3 loop spans 14 amino acids. From germline, CDR1 is MNHEY and CDR2 SVGEGT. CDR3 in amino acids: CASTLPGPQETQYF. In DNA, the CDR3 is TGTGCCAGCACCCTACCCGGACCTCAAGAGACCCAGTACTTC.

The chain joins TRBV20-1 to TRBJ2-5; TRBD2 matches 14 bases. Germline assignment: CDR1 DFQATT and CDR2 SNEGSKA (reference sequence). V trimming: 5 bases; J trimming: 5 bases; junction bases outside the gene matches: 4. CDR3 length: 14 residues. This CDR3 reads CSALTSGRGETQYF. CDR3 nucleotide sequence: TGCAGTGCTTTGACTAGCGGGAGGGGTGAGACCCAGTACTTC.

The chain links TRBV20-1 to TRBJ1-1, with D possibly TRBD1 on 5 matching bases. Trimming pared 3 bases from V and 5 bases from J, leaving 19 bases between. The CDR3 sequence is 15 residues long. From germline, CDR1 is DFQATT and CDR2 SNEGSKA (reference sequence). CDR3: CSASRFGTSRTEAFF. The CDR3 bases are TGCAGTGCTAGTAGATTTGGGACCTCCAGAACTGAAGCTTTCTTT.

This clonotype has a handful of counts. The chain is built from TRBV27 and TRBJ2-1; TRBD2 matches 13 bases. Looked up from germline, CDR1 is MNHEY and CDR2 is SMNVEV (reference sequence). This CDR3 spans 15 amino acids. V dropped 7 bases and J dropped 4; count of bases not matched to a gene: 4. CDR3 sequence reads: CASNGLAGVYNEQFF. Written as DNA, the CDR3 is TGTGCCAGCAACGGACTAGCGGGGGTTTACAATGAGCAGTTCTTC.

On this clonotype: One junction end disagrees with the germline gene, perhaps due to a read error. The chain uses TRBV5-1 and TRBJ2-5, with 9 bases lining up with TRBD1. The CDR3 has 14 residues. Germline CDR1 is SGHRS and CDR2 is YFSETQ. The CDR3 here is CASSPGTGLETRYF. CDR3 coding DNA: TGCGCCAGCAGCCCCGGGACAGGGCTAGAGACCCGGTACTTC.

This clonotype was observed a few times. The chain links TRBV27 to TRBJ2-3; D is unresolved. The V end lost 6 bases, the J end lost 4 bases, and 14 bases lay between the germline ends. CDR3 size: 14 residues. CDR1 and CDR2 from the germline V gene are MNHEY and SMNVEV (reference sequence). CDR3 nucleotides: TGTGCCAGCAGGCCTATCGAACGGTCAGATACGCAGTATTTT. Its translation: CASRPIERSDTQYF.

The V gene is TRBV7-9, the J gene TRBJ2-3; D perhaps matches TRBD1 (5 bases). CDR1 and CDR2 from the germline V gene are SEHNR and FQNEAQ (reference sequence). The CDR3 consists of 13 residues. Trimming took 8 bases from V and 4 from J, leaving 13 bases between them. For the CDR3, the DNA is TGTGCCAGCGTCAGGGTTCCCGCAGATACGCAGTATTTT. Translation: CASVRVPADTQYF.